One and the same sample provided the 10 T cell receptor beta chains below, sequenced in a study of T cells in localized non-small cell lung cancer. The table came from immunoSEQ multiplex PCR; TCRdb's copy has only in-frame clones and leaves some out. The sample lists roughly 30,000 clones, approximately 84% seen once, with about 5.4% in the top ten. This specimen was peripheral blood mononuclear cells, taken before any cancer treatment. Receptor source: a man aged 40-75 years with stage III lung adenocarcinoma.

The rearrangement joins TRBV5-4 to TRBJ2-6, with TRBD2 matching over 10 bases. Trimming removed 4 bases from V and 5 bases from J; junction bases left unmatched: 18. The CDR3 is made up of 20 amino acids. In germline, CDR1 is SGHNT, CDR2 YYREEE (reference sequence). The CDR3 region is CASSRSPLAGGRSRANVLTF. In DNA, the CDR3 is TGTGCCAGCAGCCGGTCACCATTAGCGGGGGGACGTTCTAGGGCCAACGTCCTGACTTTC.

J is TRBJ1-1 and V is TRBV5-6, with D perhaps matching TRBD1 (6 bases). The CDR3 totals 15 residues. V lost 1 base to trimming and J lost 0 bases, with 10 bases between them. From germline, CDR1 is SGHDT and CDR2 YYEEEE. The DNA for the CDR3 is TGTGCCAGCAGCTTGAATGACAGGCTGAACACTGAAGCTTTCTTT. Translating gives CASSLNDRLNTEAFF.

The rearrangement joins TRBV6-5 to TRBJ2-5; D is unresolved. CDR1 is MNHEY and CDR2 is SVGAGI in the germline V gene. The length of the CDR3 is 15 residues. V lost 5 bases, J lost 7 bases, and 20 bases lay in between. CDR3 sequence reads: CASSLTSGRAGTQYF. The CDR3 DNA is TGTGCCAGCAGTCTAACCTCGGGCAGAGCAGGGACCCAGTACTTC.

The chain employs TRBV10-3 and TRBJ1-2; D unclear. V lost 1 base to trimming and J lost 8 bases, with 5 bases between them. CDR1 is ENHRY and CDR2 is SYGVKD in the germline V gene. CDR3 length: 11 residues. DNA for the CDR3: TGTGCCATCAGTGAGTTCTGGGGCTACACCTTC. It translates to CAISEFWGYTF.

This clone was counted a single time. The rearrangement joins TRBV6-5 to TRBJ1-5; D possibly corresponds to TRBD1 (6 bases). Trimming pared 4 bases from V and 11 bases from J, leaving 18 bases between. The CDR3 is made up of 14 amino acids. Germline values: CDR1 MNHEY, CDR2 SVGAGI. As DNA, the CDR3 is TGTGCCAGCAGTTCCCTAGGGGGTGGTAGGACCCAGCATTTT. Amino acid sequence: CASSSLGGGRTQHF.

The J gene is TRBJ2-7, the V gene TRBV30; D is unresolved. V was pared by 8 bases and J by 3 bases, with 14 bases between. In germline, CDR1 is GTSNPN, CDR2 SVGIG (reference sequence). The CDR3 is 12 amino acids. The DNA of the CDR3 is TGTGCCGCGTCGCGATGGGGCTACGAGCAGTACTTC. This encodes CAASRWGYEQYF.

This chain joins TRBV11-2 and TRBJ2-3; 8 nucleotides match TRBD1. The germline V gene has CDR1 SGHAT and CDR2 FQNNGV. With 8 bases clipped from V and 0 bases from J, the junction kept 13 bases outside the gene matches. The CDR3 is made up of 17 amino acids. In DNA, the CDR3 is TGTGCCAGCCGCTATGACTTAGGACAGGGCAGCACAGATACGCAGTATTTT. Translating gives CASRYDLGQGSTDTQYF.

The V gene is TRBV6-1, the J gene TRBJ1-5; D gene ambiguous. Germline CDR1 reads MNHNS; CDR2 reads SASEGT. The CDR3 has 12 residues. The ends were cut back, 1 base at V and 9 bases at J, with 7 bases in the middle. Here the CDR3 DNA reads TGTGCCAGCAGTGAAGTGGTCTTGCCCCAGCATTTT. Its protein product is CASSEVVLPQHF.

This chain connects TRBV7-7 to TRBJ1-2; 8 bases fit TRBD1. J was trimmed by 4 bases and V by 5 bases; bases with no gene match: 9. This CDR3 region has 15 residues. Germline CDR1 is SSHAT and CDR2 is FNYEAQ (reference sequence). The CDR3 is CASSPGGKYSYGYTF. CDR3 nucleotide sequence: TGTGCCAGCAGCCCAGGGGGCAAATATAGCTATGGCTACACCTTC.

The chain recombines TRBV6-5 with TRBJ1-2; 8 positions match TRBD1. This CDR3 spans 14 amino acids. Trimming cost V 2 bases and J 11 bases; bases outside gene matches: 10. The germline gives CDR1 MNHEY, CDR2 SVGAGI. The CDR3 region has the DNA TGTGCCAGCAGTTACACTTCTGGGACAGGAGTGTACACCTTC. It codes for CASSYTSGTGVYTF.